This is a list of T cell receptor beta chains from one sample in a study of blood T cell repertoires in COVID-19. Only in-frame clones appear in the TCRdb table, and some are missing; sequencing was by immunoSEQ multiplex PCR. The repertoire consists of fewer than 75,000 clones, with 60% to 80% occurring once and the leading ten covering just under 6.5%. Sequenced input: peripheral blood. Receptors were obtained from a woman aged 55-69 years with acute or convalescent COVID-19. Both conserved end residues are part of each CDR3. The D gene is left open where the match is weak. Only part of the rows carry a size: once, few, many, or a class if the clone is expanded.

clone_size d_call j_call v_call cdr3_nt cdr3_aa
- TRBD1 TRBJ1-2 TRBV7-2 TGTGCCAGCAGCTTTGACTCAGGGGGCTATGGCTACACCTTC CASSFDSGGYGYTF
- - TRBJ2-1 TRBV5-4 TGTGCCAGCAGCTTGCGGGAATTCGGTGAGCAGTTCTTC CASSLREFGEQFF
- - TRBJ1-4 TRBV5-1 TGCGCCAGCAGCTTGGGGGGGCCTCCAAATGAAAAACTGTTTTTT CASSLGGPPNEKLFF
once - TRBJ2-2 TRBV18 TGTGCCAGCTCACCCTCGAGGGACTCCACCGGGGAGCTGTTTTTT CASSPSRDSTGELFF
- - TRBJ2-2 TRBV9 TGTGCCAGCAGCGTAGTGAGTGACGGGGAGCTGTTTTTT CASSVVSDGELFF
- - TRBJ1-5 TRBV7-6 TGTGCCAGCAGCCCAGGGACATCGCAAAATCAGCCCCAGCATTTT CASSPGTSQNQPQHF
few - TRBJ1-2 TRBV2 TGTGCCAGCAGTACTAGGACAGACTATGGCTACACCTTC CASSTRTDYGYTF
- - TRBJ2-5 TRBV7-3 TGTGCCAGCAGCGAACCCCCCCGGGAGACCCAGTACTTC CASSEPPRETQYF
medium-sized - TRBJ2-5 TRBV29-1 TGCAGCGTTCACTCTTGGGGCAGGGAAGAGACCCAGTACTTC CSVHSWGREETQYF
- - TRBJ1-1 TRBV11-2 TGTGCCAGCAGCTTAGGGAGGGACGCTTTCTTT CASSLGRDAFF
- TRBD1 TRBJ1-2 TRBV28 TGTGCCAGCAGCTCTTACAGGGGCCGAGAGGACTATGGCTACACCTTC CASSSYRGREDYGYTF
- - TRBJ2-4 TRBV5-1 TGCGCCAGCAGCTTGACAGCGGCTATAGTAAACATTCAGTACTTC CASSLTAAIVNIQYF
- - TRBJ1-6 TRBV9 TGTGCCAGCAGCGTAGGGGGCGGTTCACCCCTCCACTTT CASSVGGGSPLHF
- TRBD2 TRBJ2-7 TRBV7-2 TGTGCCAGCAGAAGCGGGGGTACCGGCGAGCAGTACTTC CASRSGGTGEQYF
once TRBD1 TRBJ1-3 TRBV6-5 TGTGCCACAGAACAGGGGCCCTCTGGAAACACCATATATTTT CATEQGPSGNTIYF
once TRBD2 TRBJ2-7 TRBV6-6 TGTGCCAGTATGGGGACTATCTACGAGCAGTACTTC CASMGTIYEQYF
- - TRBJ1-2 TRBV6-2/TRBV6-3 TGTGCCAGCAGTGAGGGCGTCGGCTATGGCTACACCTTC CASSEGVGYGYTF
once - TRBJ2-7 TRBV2 TGTGCCAGCAGGGGGCGGGGAGGTTGGGAGCAGTACTTC CASRGRGGWEQYF
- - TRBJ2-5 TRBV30 TGTGCCTGGAGTGTGGCAGGAGGGGAGACCCAGTACTTC CAWSVAGGETQYF
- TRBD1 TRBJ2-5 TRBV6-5 TGTGCCAGCAGTTGGACAGGGGGCAGAGAGACCCAGTACTTC CASSWTGGRETQYF
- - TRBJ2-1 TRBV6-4 TGTGCCAGCAGCTGGGGGGACGGTGAGCAGTTCTTC CASSWGDGEQFF
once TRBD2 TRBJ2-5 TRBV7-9 TGTGCCAGCAGCCCGGGACTAGCGGGGAGCCTGGTCCAAGAGACCCAGTACTTC CASSPGLAGSLVQETQYF
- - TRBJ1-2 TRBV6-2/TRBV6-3 TGTGCCAGCAGTCATAAGAGGCCCGAGGGCCATGGCTACACCTTC CASSHKRPEGHGYTF
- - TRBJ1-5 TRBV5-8 TGTGCCAGCAGCGCGGTGAACATCTATAATCAGCCCCAGCATTTT CASSAVNIYNQPQHF
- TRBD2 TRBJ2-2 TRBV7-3 TGTGCCAGCAGCTTACGTAGCGGGGGCTTCGGGGAGCTGTTTTTT CASSLRSGGFGELFF
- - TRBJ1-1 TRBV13 TGTGCCAGCAGCTTATTGGGAGGCCCTGAAGCTTTCTTT CASSLLGGPEAFF
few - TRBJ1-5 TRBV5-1 TGCGCCAGCAGCCCCCAGGGCGGGGATTTACAGCCCCAGCATTTT CASSPQGGDLQPQHF
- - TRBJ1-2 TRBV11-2 TGTGCCAGCAGCTTTTCTTGGGGGGTCTATGGCTACACCTTC CASSFSWGVYGYTF
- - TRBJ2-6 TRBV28 TGTGCCAGTCGAGGCAGCCCTAGCCGGGCCAACGTCCTGACTTTC CASRGSPSRANVLTF
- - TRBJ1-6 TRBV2 TGTGCCAGCAGTGTATCCCAGGTACCCTCACCCCTCCACTTT CASSVSQVPSPLHF
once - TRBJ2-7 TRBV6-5 TGTGCCAGCAGTTACTCCCGCGGGGTTCTTATCGAGCAGTACTTC CASSYSRGVLIEQYF
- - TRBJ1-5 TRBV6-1 TGTGCCAGCAGTGAACCACCTCAGGGGAACAATCAGCCCCAGCATTTT CASSEPPQGNNQPQHF
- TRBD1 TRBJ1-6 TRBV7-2 TGTGCCAGCAGCTATTTGACAGGGAGTTCACCCCTCCACTTT CASSYLTGSSPLHF
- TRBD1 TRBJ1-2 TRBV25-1 TGTGCCAGCAGTGGGGAGCGGACAGGAATCTTCGGCCGGGGCTACACCTTC CASSGERTGIFGRGYTF
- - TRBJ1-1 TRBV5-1 TGCGCCAGCAGCTTCTCGACCAGCGGTGAAGCTTTCTTT CASSFSTSGEAFF
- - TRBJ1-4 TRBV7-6 TGTGCCAGCAGCTTAGGGGTGGGGGCCGACGAAAAACTGTTTTTT CASSLGVGADEKLFF
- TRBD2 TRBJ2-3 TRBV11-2 TGTGCCAGCAGCTTAGGACTAGCGGGGGGTACCACAGATACGCAGTATTTT CASSLGLAGGTTDTQYF
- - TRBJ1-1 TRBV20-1 TGCAGTGCGAGCGCCACAGGGTGGGCTTTCTTT CSASATGWAFF
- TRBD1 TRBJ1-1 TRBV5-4 TGTGCCAGCAGCCCGGGACAGGAGAACACTGAAGCTTTCTTT CASSPGQENTEAFF
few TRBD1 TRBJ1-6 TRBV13 TGTGCCAGCAGCTCCCGGGACAGTGAAGTACTCTCCTATAATTCACCCCTCCACTTT CASSSRDSEVLSYNSPLHF
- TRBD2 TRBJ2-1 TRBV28 TGTGCCAGCAGCAGTAGCGGGGGGCGCTACAATGAGCAGTTCTTC CASSSSGGRYNEQFF
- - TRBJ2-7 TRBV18 TGTGCCAGCTCAAGAGACAGGAGCTCCTACGAGCAGTACTTC CASSRDRSSYEQYF
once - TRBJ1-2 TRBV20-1 TGCAGTGCTAGTTCCGGGGGTGGCTACACCTTC CSASSGGGYTF
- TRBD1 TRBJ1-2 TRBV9 TGTGCCAGCAGCGCGATATCGGACAGGGGCGCCGGCTACACCTTC CASSAISDRGAGYTF
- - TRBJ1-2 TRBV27 TGTGCCAGCAGTCCGCAGGGTTATGGCTACACCTTC CASSPQGYGYTF
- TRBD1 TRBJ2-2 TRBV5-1 TGCGCCAGCAGCGACCCGAGGACAGGGTCTGGGACCGGGGAGCTGTTTTTT CASSDPRTGSGTGELFF